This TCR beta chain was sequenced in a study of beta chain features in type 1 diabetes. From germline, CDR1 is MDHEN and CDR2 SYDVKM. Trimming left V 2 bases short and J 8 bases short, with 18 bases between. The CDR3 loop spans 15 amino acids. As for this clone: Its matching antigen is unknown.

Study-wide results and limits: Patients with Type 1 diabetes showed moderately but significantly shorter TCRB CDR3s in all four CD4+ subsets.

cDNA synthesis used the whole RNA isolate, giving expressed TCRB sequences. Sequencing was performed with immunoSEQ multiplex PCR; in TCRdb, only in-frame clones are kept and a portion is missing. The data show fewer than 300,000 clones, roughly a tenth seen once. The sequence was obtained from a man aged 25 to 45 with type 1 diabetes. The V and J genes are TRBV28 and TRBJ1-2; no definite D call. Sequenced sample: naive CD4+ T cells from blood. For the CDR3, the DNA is TGTGCCAGCAGTTTAGAGCCGGAAGAGTCTAGGGGCTACACCTTC. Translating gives CASSLEPEESRGYTF.